The 32 T cell receptor beta chains presented below share a single source sample, sequenced in a study of blood T cell repertoires in COVID-19. The method was immunoSEQ multiplex PCR; TCRdb's version includes in-frame clones alone and lacks a portion of them. The table has roughly 260,000 clones, just under 90% seen once. Sequencing was carried out using peripheral blood. The receptors derive from a woman aged 40 to 49 with acute or convalescent COVID-19.

The chain recombines TRBV5-4 with TRBJ2-7; TRBD1 matches 10 bases. CDR1 SGHNT and CDR2 YYREEE come from the germline V gene (reference sequence). V shed 4 bases, J shed 6 bases, and the junction held 13 bases outside the gene matches. The CDR3 loop spans 16 amino acids. The CDR3 loop reads CASSPGGGTGVAEQYV. DNA for the CDR3: TGTGCCAGCAGCCCGGGAGGAGGGACAGGGGTTGCCGAGCAGTACGTC.

This clone was seen a single time. The same CDR3 also results from other DNA sequences found in this sample. The genes are TRBV19 and TRBJ2-1; perhaps TRBD1 as D (5 bases). Germline CDR1 LNHDA, CDR2 SQIVND (reference sequence). The V end lost 2 bases, the J end lost 4 bases, and 6 bases lay between the germline ends. The CDR3 spans 13 residues. The CDR3 DNA follows: TGTGCCAGTAGTATATCAGGGTACAATGAGCAGTTCTTC. As protein: CASSISGYNEQFF.

The genes are TRBV19 and TRBJ1-3; D may be TRBD1 (6 bases). Trimming shortened V by 8 bases and J by 3 bases, and 17 bases separated the two germline ends. The CDR3 loop spans 15 amino acids. CDR1 and CDR2 (germline): LNHDA, SQIVND (reference sequence). CDR3 residues: CASFGIQGNGNTIYF. CDR3 sequence (DNA): TGTGCCAGTTTCGGGATACAGGGTAATGGAAACACCATATATTTT.

Only one count was recorded for this clone. The chain is built from TRBV27 and TRBJ1-5, with D possibly being TRBD1 (5 bases). V shed 2 bases and J shed 3 bases, with 8 bases lying between them. The CDR3 runs to 14 residues. The germline gives CDR1 MNHEY, CDR2 SMNVEV (reference sequence). CDR3 bases: TGTGCCAGCAGTTTACAGGGAATCAATCAGCCCCAGCATTTT. Residues: CASSLQGINQPQHF.

This clone was found once. The chain recombines TRBV5-5 with TRBJ1-4; possibly TRBD1 for D (5 bases). Deletions cut 3 bases from V and 5 bases from J, with 17 bases between. This CDR3 spans 16 amino acids. CDR1 and CDR2 from the germline V gene are SGHKS and YYEKEE (reference sequence). The CDR3 spells CASSWGVQTINEKLFF. The CDR3 region has the DNA TGTGCCAGCAGCTGGGGGGTACAGACTATAAATGAAAAACTGTTTTTT.

The genes are TRBV10-3 and TRBJ2-1; 10 nucleotides align to TRBD2. J lost 0 bases, V lost 5 bases, and 16 bases had no gene match. Per germline, CDR1 ENHRY and CDR2 SYGVKD. This CDR3 comprises 20 residues. The CDR3 region is CAISPASGGATWSSYNEQFF. CDR3 sequence (DNA): TGTGCCATCAGTCCAGCCAGCGGGGGGGCTACCTGGAGCTCCTACAATGAGCAGTTCTTC.

The V gene is TRBV4-1, the J gene TRBJ1-3, with D tentatively TRBD1 (5 bases). V lost 0 bases to trimming and J lost 6 bases, with 21 bases between them. Germline V gene lookup returns CDR1 MGHRA and CDR2 YSYEKL. The CDR3 covers 18 residues. CDR3 residues: CASSQDRYLGGPKNTIYF. The DNA of the CDR3 is TGCGCCAGCAGCCAAGACCGATACTTGGGGGGTCCGAAAAACACCATATATTTT.

The rearrangement uses TRBV19 and TRBJ1-5; TRBD1 matches at 8 bases. Per germline, CDR1 LNHDA and CDR2 SQIVND (reference sequence). CDR3 length: 15 residues. With 5 bases clipped from V and 6 bases from J, the junction kept 9 bases outside the gene matches. The CDR3, as DNA: TGTGCCAGTAGTGGGACAGGTGGACGAGGTCAGCCCCAGCATTTT. Translating it yields CASSGTGGRGQPQHF. The full variable domain, in which reference TRBV19 and TRBJ1-5 provide the parts outside the CDR3, is DGGITQSPKYLFRKEGQNVTLSCEQNLNHDAMYWYRQDPGQGLRLIYYSQIVNDFQKGDIAEGYSVSREKKESFPLTVTSAQKNPTAFYLCASSGTGGRGQPQHFGDGTRLSIL.

The J gene is TRBJ2-3, the V gene TRBV9; unclear D gene. Germline assignment: CDR1 SGDLS and CDR2 YYNGEE. Trimming pared 3 bases from V and 1 base from J, leaving 6 bases between. The CDR3 extends over 13 amino acids. DNA for the CDR3: TGTGCCAGCAGCGGGTGGCGCACAGATACGCAGTATTTT. Protein product: CASSGWRTDTQYF.

This clone was recorded a few times. This chain uses TRBV12-5 with TRBJ2-3; D unclear. Per germline, CDR1 LGHNT and CDR2 FRNRAP. This CDR3 contains 14 residues. V gave up 1 base and J gave up 2 bases, with 7 bases separating them. CDR3 in amino acids: CASGLGGATDTQYF. CDR3 coding DNA: TGTGCTAGTGGTTTGGGCGGAGCCACAGATACGCAGTATTTT.

The chain uses TRBV7-8 and TRBJ2-5, with TRBD2 matching over 14 bases. The CDR3 covers 17 residues. Germline lookup yields CDR1 SGHVS and CDR2 FQNEAQ. The V gene end was trimmed by 5 bases and the J gene end by 0 bases; junction bases not matched to a gene: 5. This CDR3 is CASSPGLAGAYQETQYF. For the CDR3, the DNA is TGTGCCAGCAGCCCGGGACTAGCGGGGGCATACCAAGAGACCCAGTACTTC. The full variable domain, its missing parts supplied by reference TRBV7-8 and TRBJ2-5, is GAGVSQSPRYKVAKRGQDVALRCDPISGHVSLFWYQQALGQGPEFLTYFQNEAQLDKSGLPSDRFFAERPEGSVSTLKIQRTQQEDSAVYLCASSPGLAGAYQETQYFGPGTRLLVL.

The CDR3 DNA sequence: TGTGCCAGCAGCGGACAGGGATTGGATGGCTACACCTTC. The encoded protein is CASSGQGLDGYTF. The V gene is TRBV9, the J gene TRBJ1-2; 7 bases line up with TRBD1. Trimming at V came to 3 bases and at J to 6 bases, leaving 5 bases not matched to a gene. Germline V gene sequence: CDR1 SGDLS, CDR2 YYNGEE. There are 13 residues in the CDR3. Supplemented by reference TRBV9 and TRBJ1-2, the full variable domain reads DSGVTQTPKHLITATGQRVTLRCSPRSGDLSVYWYQQSLDQGLQFLIQYYNGEERAKGNILERFSAQQFPDLHSELNLSSLELGDSALYFCASSGQGLDGYTFGSGTRLTVV.

The gene calls are TRBV5-5 and TRBJ2-7; weak D call: TRBD2 (5 bases). The V gene's germline CDR1 is SGHKS and CDR2 YYEKEE (reference sequence). With 4 bases removed from V and 2 bases from J, the gap between germline ends came to 10 bases. CDR3 size: 13 residues. CDR3 amino acids: CASSPSGPYEQYV. The DNA for the CDR3 is TGTGCCAGCAGCCCGAGCGGACCCTACGAGCAGTACGTC.

V gene TRBV15 combines with J gene TRBJ1-3, with a possible D match to TRBD1 (6 bases). CDR1 and CDR2 (germline): LNHNV, YYDKDF (reference sequence). V was pared by 3 bases and J by 0 bases, with 18 bases between. The CDR3 has 18 residues. The CDR3, as DNA: TGTGCCACCAGCAGCTCCTTGGACAGAATCCTCTCTGGAAACACCATATATTTT. Amino acid sequence: CATSSSLDRILSGNTIYF.

V usage is TRBV5-5 and J usage is TRBJ1-6, with D unresolved. Trimming took off 4 bases at V and 3 bases at J, with 14 bases between the two ends. This CDR3 is built from 16 residues. Germline CDR1 and CDR2: SGHKS and YYEKEE (reference sequence). Here the CDR3 reads CASSPRIVDYNSPLHF. In nucleotides, the CDR3 is TGTGCCAGCAGCCCCAGGATAGTTGACTATAATTCACCCCTCCACTTT.

The CDR3 sequence is CASSYSNRNTEAFF. The CDR3 bases are TGTGCCAGCAGTTACTCGAACAGGAACACTGAAGCTTTCTTT. V is TRBV6-2 or TRBV6-3 and J is TRBJ1-1; D remains ambiguous. Germline assignment: CDR1 MNHEY and CDR2 SVGEGT. CDR3 size: 14 residues. Trimming removed 0 bases at V and 1 base at J, with 6 bases between.

The V and J genes are TRBV27 and TRBJ2-7, with TRBD2 as a possible D gene (5 bases). Deletions cut 6 bases from V and 2 bases from J, with 17 bases between. This CDR3 has 15 amino acids. Germline V lookup: CDR1 MNHEY, CDR2 SMNVEV (reference sequence). The DNA for the CDR3 is TGTGCCAGCAGCTTACGCCGGGAATGGACCTACGAGCAGTACGTC. Translating gives CASSLRREWTYEQYV.

This chain uses TRBV5-6 with TRBJ1-3; the D is unclear. This CDR3 contains 15 residues. CDR1 SGHDT and CDR2 YYEEEE come from the germline V gene. Between the trimmed V and J ends, which lost 6 bases and 0 bases, there was a span of 13 bases. The CDR3 here is CASTIGGSSGNTIYF. The CDR3, as DNA: TGTGCCAGCACCATTGGCGGGAGCTCTGGAAACACCATATATTTT.

The chain couples TRBV6-6 to TRBJ1-6; D might be TRBD1 (6 bases). The CDR3 sequence is 14 residues long. V gave up 6 bases and J gave up 8 bases, with 14 bases separating them. Germline V CDR1 and CDR2: MNHNY, SVGAGI (reference sequence). CDR3 coding DNA: TGTGCCAGCAGGAGGGGGGAGGGTTATTCACCCCTCCACTTT. Protein sequence: CASRRGEGYSPLHF.

The chain links TRBV24-1 to TRBJ2-5; TRBD1 agrees at 7 bases. Germline-derived CDR1 and CDR2 are KGHDR and SFDVKD. CDR3 length equals 19 residues. Trimming at V came to 3 bases and at J to 7 bases, leaving 22 bases not matched to a gene. The DNA for the CDR3 is TGTGCCACCAGTGATCCAGAATGGGGGCCGGGACAGCCTAGGGGGACCCAGTACTTC. Residues: CATSDPEWGPGQPRGTQYF.

This rearrangement joins TRBV5-5 to TRBJ1-5, with 7 bases aligning to TRBD1. CDR1 is SGHKS and CDR2 is YYEKEE in the germline V gene (reference sequence). V shed 4 bases and J 6 bases; nucleotides not matched to a gene: 7. This CDR3 has 14 residues. The CDR3 loop reads CASSAATGSQPQHF. DNA of the CDR3: TGTGCCAGCAGCGCGGCGACAGGGAGTCAGCCCCAGCATTTT.

V and J are TRBV7-9 and TRBJ2-7; 7 bases map to TRBD1. This CDR3 is built from 12 residues. Looked up from germline, CDR1 is SEHNR and CDR2 is FQNEAQ (reference sequence). V shed 8 bases, J shed 4 bases, and the junction held 5 bases outside the gene matches. The DNA for the CDR3 is TGTGCCAGCGGGACAGCCCCTTACGAGCAGTACGTC. It translates to CASGTAPYEQYV.

This CDR3 is CASSEGTASYEQYV. The CDR3 DNA reads as TGTGCCAGCAGTGAGGGGACAGCCTCCTACGAGCAGTACGTC. J is TRBJ2-7 and V is TRBV6-1, with 7 bases matching TRBD1. The junction had 2 bases not matched to a gene; V was cut back by 3 bases and J by 0 bases. The CDR3 contains 14 residues. Germline CDR1 reads MNHNS; CDR2 reads SASEGT.

This chain links TRBV7-9 with TRBJ2-3; 11 positions agree with TRBD1. The CDR3 runs 15 residues. With V trimmed by 5 bases and J by 3 bases, 4 bases remained unmatched. The germline gives CDR1 SEHNR, CDR2 FQNEAQ (reference sequence). In DNA, the CDR3 is TGTGCCAGCAGCCGGGGACAGGGGGAGACAGATACGCAGTATTTT. Translation: CASSRGQGETDTQYF.

The gene calls are TRBV6-5 and TRBJ1-1; D gene ambiguous. The ends were cut back, 7 bases at V and 1 base at J, with 16 bases in the middle. CDR3 length equals 15 residues. Germline-derived CDR1 and CDR2 are MNHEY and SVGAGI. This CDR3 reads CASTKGGNTNTEAFF. For the CDR3, the DNA is TGTGCCAGCACCAAGGGAGGTAACACGAACACTGAAGCTTTCTTT.

This rearrangement joins TRBV5-6 to TRBJ2-7; maybe TRBD2 (5 bases). Trimming removed 4 bases at V and 7 bases at J, with 12 bases between. Germline CDR1 SGHDT, CDR2 YYEEEE. There are 12 residues in the CDR3. DNA for the CDR3: TGTGCCAGCAGCACGGGATCCGGGGAGCAGTACGTC. Protein sequence: CASSTGSGEQYV.

The CDR3 DNA sequence: TGTGCCAGCAGCTTAGGTTACAGAAACACCATATATTTT. This encodes CASSLGYRNTIYF. J is TRBJ1-3 and V is TRBV11-3, with unresolved D. V was shortened by 1 base and J by 5 bases, with 6 bases between the two germline ends. Per the germline V gene, CDR1 is SGHNT and CDR2 is YENEEA. The CDR3 is made up of 13 amino acids.

CDR3 nucleotide sequence: TGTGCCAGTAGGGACTTATCGAGAGACTATGGCTACACCTTC. Protein: CASRDLSRDYGYTF. The chain is built from TRBV19 and TRBJ1-2; D remains unclear. V was shortened by 6 bases and J by 3 bases, with 14 bases between the two germline ends. The CDR3 loop spans 14 amino acids. CDR1 LNHDA and CDR2 SQIVND come from the germline V gene (reference sequence).

The chain carries TRBV29-1 and TRBJ2-3; D may be TRBD1 (6 bases). Germline-derived CDR1 and CDR2 are SQVTM and ANQGSEA. This CDR3 contains 14 residues. V lost 5 bases to trimming and J lost 4 bases, with 16 bases between them. The CDR3, as DNA: TGCAGCGTTAAGGGACACCACGAAGCAGATACGCAGTATTTT. It encodes CSVKGHHEADTQYF.

This sequence joins TRBV7-8 and TRBJ1-1; D might be TRBD1 (5 bases). The CDR3 consists of 15 residues. CDR1 and CDR2 from the germline V gene are SGHVS and FQNEAQ. V dropped 2 bases and J dropped 2 bases, with 12 bases sitting between them. The CDR3 loop is CASSLRRTTNTEAFF. The CDR3 region has the DNA TGTGCCAGCAGCTTAAGACGGACAACTAACACTGAAGCTTTCTTT. Together with reference TRBV7-8 and TRBJ1-1, the CDR3 gives the full variable domain: GAGVSQSPRYKVAKRGQDVALRCDPISGHVSLFWYQQALGQGPEFLTYFQNEAQLDKSGLPSDRFFAERPEGSVSTLKIQRTQQEDSAVYLCASSLRRTTNTEAFFGQGTRLTVV.

The chain links TRBV4-2 to TRBJ1-4; TRBD1 might be the D (6 bases). The CDR3 is 17 residues long. Germline values: CDR1 LGHNA, CDR2 YNFKEQ. The ends were cut back, 4 bases at V and 3 bases at J, with 18 bases in the middle. The CDR3 reads CASSPRAGVGANEKLFF. The CDR3 DNA is TGTGCCAGCAGCCCGAGAGCAGGGGTAGGGGCTAATGAAAAACTGTTTTTT.

The rearrangement links TRBV27 to TRBJ1-4; the D gene is possibly TRBD1 (5 bases). This CDR3 region has 13 residues. From germline, CDR1 is MNHEY and CDR2 SMNVEV (reference sequence). V lost 4 bases and J 7 bases, leaving 10 bases between the germline ends. The CDR3 coding sequence is TGTGCCAGCAGTTACCGGGACTCTGAAAAACTGTTTTTT. Protein product: CASSYRDSEKLFF.